What follows is one TCR beta chain and its context. Each cDNA molecule in the library carried unique molecular identifiers. TCRdb itself ran the RACE reads through MiXCR, one entry per CDR3 protein. Of under 130,000 distinct CDR3 sequences detected, 9.5% to 11% appear once; the ten largest clones hold 3.5%. These data come from a study of human T cells and chemical hapten exposure. Time point of the sample: patch test 1, 2 weeks after DPC sensitization. The treatment here: therapeutic diphenylcyclopropenone sensitization with weekly scalp DPC. It was from unfractionated whole blood that total RNA was extracted. The CDR3 is made up of 12 amino acids. V was trimmed by 0 bases and J by 6 bases, leaving 6 bases between them. Germline V gives CDR1 SGHRS, CDR2 YFSETQ.

The chain uses TRBV5-1 and TRBJ1-2; TRBD1 might be the D (6 bases). Source: whole blood, taken in connection with sensitization to the hapten diphenylcyclopropenone (DPC). The TCR was taken from a middle-aged woman with alopecia areata. Some clones in this sample may be carry-over from other donors' samples. CDR3: CASSLGQDGYTF. For the CDR3, the DNA is TGCGCCAGCAGCTTGGGACAGGATGGCTACACCTTC.